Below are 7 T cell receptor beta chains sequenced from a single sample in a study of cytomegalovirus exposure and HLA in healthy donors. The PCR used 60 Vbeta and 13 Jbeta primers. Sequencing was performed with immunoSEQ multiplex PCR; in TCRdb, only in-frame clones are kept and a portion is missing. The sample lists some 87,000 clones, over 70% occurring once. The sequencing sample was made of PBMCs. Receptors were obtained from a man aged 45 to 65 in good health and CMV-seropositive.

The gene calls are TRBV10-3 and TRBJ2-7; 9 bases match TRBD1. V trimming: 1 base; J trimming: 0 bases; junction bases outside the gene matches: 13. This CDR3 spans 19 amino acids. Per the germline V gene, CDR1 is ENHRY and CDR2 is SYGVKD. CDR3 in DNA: TGTGCCATCAGTGAGTATCCCCCTACAGGGGGCGCTTCCTCCTACGAGCAGTACTTC. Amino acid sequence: CAISEYPPTGGASSYEQYF.

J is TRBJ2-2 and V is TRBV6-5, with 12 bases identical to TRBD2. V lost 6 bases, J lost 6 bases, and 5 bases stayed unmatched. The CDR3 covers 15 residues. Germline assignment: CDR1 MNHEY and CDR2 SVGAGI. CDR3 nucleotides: TGTGCCAGCAGACCCCTAGCGGGGGGGCCCGGGGAGCTGTTTTTT. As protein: CASRPLAGGPGELFF.

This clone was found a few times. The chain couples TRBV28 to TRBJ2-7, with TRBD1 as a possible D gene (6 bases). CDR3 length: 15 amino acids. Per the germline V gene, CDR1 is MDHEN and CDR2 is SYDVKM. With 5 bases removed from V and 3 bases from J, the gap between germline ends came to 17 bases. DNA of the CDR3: TGTGCCAGCAGTCTTTCCGGGACATACCTCTACGAGCAGTACTTC. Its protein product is CASSLSGTYLYEQYF.

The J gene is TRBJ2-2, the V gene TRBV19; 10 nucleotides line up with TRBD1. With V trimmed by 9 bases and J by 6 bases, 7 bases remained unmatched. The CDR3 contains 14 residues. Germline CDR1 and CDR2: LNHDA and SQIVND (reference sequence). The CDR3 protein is CASGGQGVSGELFF. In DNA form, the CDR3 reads TGTGCCAGCGGCGGACAGGGGGTATCCGGGGAGCTGTTTTTT. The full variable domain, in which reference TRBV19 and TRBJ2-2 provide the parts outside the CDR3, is DGGITQSPKYLFRKEGQNVTLSCEQNLNHDAMYWYRQDPGQGLRLIYYSQIVNDFQKGDIAEGYSVSREKKESFPLTVTSAQKNPTAFYLCASGGQGVSGELFFGEGSRLTVL.

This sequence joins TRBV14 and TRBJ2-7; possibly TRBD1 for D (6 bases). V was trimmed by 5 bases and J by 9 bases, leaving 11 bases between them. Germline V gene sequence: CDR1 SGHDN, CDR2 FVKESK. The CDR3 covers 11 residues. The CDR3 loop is CASSIQGVQYF. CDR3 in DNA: TGTGCCAGCAGCATACAGGGTGTGCAGTACTTC.

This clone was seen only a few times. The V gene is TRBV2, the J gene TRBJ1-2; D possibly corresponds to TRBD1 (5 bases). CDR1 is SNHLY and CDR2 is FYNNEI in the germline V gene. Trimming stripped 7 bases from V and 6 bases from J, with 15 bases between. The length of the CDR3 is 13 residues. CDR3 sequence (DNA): TGTGCCAGCATAAGACAGAGAACTGATGGCTACACCTTC. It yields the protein CASIRQRTDGYTF.

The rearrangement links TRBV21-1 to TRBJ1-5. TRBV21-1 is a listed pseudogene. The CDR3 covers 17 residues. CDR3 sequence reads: CASSKAIRTRGNQPQHF. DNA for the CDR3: TGTGCCAGCAGCAAAGCGATTCGGACTCGCGGCAATCAGCCCCAGCATTTT.